The entry below gives a single T cell receptor beta chain sequence along with its context. Each CDR3 protein gets one entry after TCRdb re-called the RT-PCR reads with MiXCR. The profile covers hundreds of thousands of distinct CDR3 sequences, with approximately 12% appearing a single time and approximately 10% taken by the ten largest. From germline, CDR1 is LGHDT and CDR2 YNNKEL (reference sequence). This CDR3 comprises 16 residues. The V gene lost 0 bases and the J gene lost 2 bases, with 12 bases spanning the gap. This specimen belongs to a study of response to subunit inactivated influenza vaccine.

The rearrangement joins TRBV3-1 to TRBJ2-3; D is undetermined. The input for sequencing was PBMCs from blood, taken on the day of vaccination. This sequence was found in a man aged 45-60 years who received an inactivated influenza vaccine. In DNA, the CDR3 is TGTGCCAGCAGCCAAGATTGGCAGTTCCTCACAGATACGCAGTATTTT. This gives the protein CASSQDWQFLTDTQYF.